The clone carrying this TCR beta chain was picked up a small number of times. Its antigen remains unknown. This CDR3 contains 13 residues. CDR1 and CDR2 from the germline V gene are LNHDA and SQIVND (reference sequence). Trimming stripped 3 bases from V and 6 bases from J, with 9 bases between. This entry is derived from a study of cytotoxic CD8 clonotypes in ibrutinib-treated CLL. Study as a whole: Within the patient group, 11 were relapsed/refractory and fewer than 16 treatment-naive, and 17 were IGHV unmutated.

Study outcomes and limitations: At baseline, clonality was higher than in age-matched healthy donors and correlated with CD8+ counts.

Target depth was 1 in 200,000 to 1 in 1 million T cells, about 10x per clonotype. Profiled with immunoSEQ multiplex PCR; TCRdb holds only in-frame clones, not every one. Of under 200,000 clones in the sample, roughly four fifths are singletons; the top ten hold around 2%. This chain links TRBV19 with TRBJ2-1; D uncertain. Sequencing used PBMCs, obtained after 12 months of ibrutinib treatment. This receptor was taken from a human donor with chronic lymphocytic leukemia. This CDR3 is CASSILESNEQFF. In nucleotides, the CDR3 is TGTGCCAGTAGTATCCTAGAGAGCAATGAGCAGTTCTTC.